The TCR beta chain described here comes from a study of human T cells and chemical hapten exposure. The study, taken as a whole, reports: No change in TCRs above 1 in 1000 frequency was produced by DPC sensitization.

There are many counts of this clonotype. Antigen specificity is unknown. The time point is: healthy volunteer bleed at 2 weeks. Unfractionated whole blood served as the source for total RNA extraction. This CDR3 is built from 15 residues. Germline CDR1 reads DFQATT; CDR2 reads SNEGSKA (reference sequence). V dropped 0 bases and J dropped 2 bases, with 11 bases sitting between them. Separate cDNA molecules received unique molecular identifiers, which the library attached to them. Source study methods: Individual samples carried between 23,224 and 690,600 TCRs, with more than 85,000 as the median. TCRdb processed the RACE reads anew with MiXCR; each CDR3 protein has one entry. Here the V and J calls rest on TCRdb's processing, not on the authors' analysis. The sample shows some 45,000 distinct CDR3 sequences, about 4.1% of them seen only once.

This sequence was found in a human donor in good health. Some clones in this sample may be carry-over from other donors' samples. The sequencing sample was made of whole blood. The chain couples TRBV20-1 to TRBJ1-3; maybe TRBD1 (5 bases). The CDR3 reads CSARDLGVTGNTIYF. DNA of the CDR3: TGCAGTGCTAGAGATTTAGGGGTTACTGGAAACACCATATATTTT.